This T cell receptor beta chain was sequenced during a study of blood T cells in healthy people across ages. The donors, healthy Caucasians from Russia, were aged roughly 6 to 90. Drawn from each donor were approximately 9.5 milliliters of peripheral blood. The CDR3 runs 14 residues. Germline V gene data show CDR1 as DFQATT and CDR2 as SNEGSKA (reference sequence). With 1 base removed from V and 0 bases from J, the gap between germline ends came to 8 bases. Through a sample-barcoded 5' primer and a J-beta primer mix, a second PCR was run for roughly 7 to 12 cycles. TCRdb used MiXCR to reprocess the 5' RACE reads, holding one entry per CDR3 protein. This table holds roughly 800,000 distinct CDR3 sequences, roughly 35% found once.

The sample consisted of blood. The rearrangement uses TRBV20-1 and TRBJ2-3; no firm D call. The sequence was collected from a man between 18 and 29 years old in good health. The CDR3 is CSARGTDSTDTQYF. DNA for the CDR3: TGCAGTGCTAGAGGGACGGACAGCACAGATACGCAGTATTTT.